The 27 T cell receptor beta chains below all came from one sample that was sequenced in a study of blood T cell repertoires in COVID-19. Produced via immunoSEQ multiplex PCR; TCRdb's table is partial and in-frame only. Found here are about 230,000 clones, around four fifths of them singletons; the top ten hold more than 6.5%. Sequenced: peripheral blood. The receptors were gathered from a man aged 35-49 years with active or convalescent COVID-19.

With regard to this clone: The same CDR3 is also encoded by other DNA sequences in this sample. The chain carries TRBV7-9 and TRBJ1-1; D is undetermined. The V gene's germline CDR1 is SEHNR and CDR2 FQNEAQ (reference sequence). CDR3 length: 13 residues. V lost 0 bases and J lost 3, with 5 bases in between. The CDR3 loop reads CASSLAGDTEAFF. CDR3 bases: TGTGCCAGCAGCTTAGCTGGAGACACTGAAGCTTTCTTT.

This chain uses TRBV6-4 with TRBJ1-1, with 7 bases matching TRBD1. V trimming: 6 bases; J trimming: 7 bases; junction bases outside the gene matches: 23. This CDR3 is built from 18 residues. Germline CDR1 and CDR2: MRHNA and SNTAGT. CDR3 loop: CASRWGNRGELWLCEAFF. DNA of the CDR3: TGTGCCAGCAGATGGGGGAACAGGGGAGAACTGTGGCTGTGTGAAGCTTTCTTT.

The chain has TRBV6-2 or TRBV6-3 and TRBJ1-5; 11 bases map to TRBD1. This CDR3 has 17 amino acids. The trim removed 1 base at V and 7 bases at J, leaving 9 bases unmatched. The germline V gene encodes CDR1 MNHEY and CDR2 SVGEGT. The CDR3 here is CASSYFKGQGAWQPQHF. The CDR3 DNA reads TGTGCCAGCAGTTACTTCAAAGGACAGGGGGCATGGCAGCCCCAGCATTTT.

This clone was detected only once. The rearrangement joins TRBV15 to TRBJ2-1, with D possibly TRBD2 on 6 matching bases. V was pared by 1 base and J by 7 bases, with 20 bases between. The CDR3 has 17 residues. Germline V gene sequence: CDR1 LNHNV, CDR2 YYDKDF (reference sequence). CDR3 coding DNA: TGTGCCACCAGCAGAGTCTCTCCAATCGGGGGTGGGAATGAGCAGTTCTTC. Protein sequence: CATSRVSPIGGGNEQFF.

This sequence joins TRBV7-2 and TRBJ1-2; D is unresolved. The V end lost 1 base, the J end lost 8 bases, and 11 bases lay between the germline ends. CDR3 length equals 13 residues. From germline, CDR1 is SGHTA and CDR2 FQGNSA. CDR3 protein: CASSLDPRRGYTF. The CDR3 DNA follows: TGTGCCAGCAGCTTAGACCCCAGGAGGGGCTACACCTTC.

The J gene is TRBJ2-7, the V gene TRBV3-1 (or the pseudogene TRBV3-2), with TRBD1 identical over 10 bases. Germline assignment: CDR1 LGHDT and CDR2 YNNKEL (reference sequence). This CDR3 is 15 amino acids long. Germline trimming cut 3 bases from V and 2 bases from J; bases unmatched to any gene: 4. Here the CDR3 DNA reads TGTGCCAGCAGCCAGCCCGGGACAGGGGCCTACGAGCAGTACTTC. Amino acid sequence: CASSQPGTGAYEQYF.

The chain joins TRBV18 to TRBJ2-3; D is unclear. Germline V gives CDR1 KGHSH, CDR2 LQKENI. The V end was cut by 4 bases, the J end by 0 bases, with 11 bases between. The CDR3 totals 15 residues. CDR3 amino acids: CASSLSSSSTDTQYF. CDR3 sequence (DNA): TGTGCCAGCTCACTATCTTCCTCTAGCACAGATACGCAGTATTTT.

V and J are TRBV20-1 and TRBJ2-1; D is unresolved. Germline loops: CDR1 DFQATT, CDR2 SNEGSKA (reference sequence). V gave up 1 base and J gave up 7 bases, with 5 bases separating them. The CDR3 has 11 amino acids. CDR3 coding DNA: TGCAGTGCTAGAGCTAGTAATGAGCAGTTCTTC. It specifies CSARASNEQFF.

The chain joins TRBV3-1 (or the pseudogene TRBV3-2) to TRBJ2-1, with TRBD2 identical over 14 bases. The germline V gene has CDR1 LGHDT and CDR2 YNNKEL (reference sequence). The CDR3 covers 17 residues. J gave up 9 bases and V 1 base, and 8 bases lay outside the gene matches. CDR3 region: CASSQVRLAGGPSEQFF. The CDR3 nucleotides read TGTGCCAGCAGCCAAGTCCGACTAGCGGGAGGGCCGAGTGAGCAGTTCTTC.

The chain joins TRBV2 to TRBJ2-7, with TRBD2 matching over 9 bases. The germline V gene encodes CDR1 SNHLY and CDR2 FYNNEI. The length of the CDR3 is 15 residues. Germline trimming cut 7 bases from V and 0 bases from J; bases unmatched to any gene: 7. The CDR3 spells CASKDQRGDSYEQYF. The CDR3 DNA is TGTGCCAGCAAGGATCAGCGGGGGGACTCCTACGAGCAGTACTTC.

DNA of the CDR3: TGCGCCAGCAGCCAAGAGATCGTACAGTCCACCGGTCAGCCCCAGCATTTT. Translated, it gives CASSQEIVQSTGQPQHF. The chain uses TRBV4-3 and TRBJ1-5; D gene ambiguous. The CDR3 totals 17 residues. Deletions cut 0 bases from V and 6 bases from J, with 18 bases between. Germline lookup yields CDR1 LGHNA and CDR2 YSLEER.

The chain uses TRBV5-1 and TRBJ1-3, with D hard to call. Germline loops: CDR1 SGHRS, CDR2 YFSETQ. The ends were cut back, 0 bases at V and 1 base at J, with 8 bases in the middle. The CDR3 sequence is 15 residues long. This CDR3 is CASSLAGISGNTIYF. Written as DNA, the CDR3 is TGCGCCAGCAGCTTGGCCGGGATATCTGGAAACACCATATATTTT.

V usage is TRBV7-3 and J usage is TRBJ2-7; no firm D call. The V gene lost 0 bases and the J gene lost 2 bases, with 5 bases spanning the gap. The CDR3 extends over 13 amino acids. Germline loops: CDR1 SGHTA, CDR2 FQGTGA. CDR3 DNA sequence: TGTGCCAGCAGCTTAACCCCAACCTACGAGCAGTACTTC. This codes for CASSLTPTYEQYF.

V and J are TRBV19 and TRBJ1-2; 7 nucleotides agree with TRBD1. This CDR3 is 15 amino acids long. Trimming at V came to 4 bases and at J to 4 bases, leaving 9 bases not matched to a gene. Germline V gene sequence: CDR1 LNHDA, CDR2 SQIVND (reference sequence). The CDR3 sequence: CASSNRQGPLYGYTF. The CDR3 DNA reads TGTGCCAGTAGTAATCGACAGGGACCCCTCTATGGCTACACCTTC. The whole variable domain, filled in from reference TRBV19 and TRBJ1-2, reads DGGITQSPKYLFRKEGQNVTLSCEQNLNHDAMYWYRQDPGQGLRLIYYSQIVNDFQKGDIAEGYSVSREKKESFPLTVTSAQKNPTAFYLCASSNRQGPLYGYTFGSGTRLTVV.

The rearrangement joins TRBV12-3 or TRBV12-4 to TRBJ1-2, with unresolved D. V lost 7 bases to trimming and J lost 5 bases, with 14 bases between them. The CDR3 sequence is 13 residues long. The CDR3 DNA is TGTGCCAGCAACCTGGGCCAATTTTATGGCTACACCTTC. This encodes CASNLGQFYGYTF.

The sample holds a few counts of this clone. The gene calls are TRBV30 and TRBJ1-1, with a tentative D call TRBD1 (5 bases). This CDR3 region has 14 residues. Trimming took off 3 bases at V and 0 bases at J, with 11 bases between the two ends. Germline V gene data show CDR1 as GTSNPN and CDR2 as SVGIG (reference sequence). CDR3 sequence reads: CAWRGGNLNTEAFF. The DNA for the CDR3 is TGTGCCTGGAGGGGGGGAAATCTGAACACTGAAGCTTTCTTT.

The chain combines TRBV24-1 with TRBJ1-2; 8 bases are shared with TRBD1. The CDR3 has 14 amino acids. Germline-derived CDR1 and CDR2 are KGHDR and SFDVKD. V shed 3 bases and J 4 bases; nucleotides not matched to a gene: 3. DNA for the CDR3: TGTGCCACCAGTGATGGACAGGGTATCTATGGCTACACCTTC. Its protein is CATSDGQGIYGYTF.

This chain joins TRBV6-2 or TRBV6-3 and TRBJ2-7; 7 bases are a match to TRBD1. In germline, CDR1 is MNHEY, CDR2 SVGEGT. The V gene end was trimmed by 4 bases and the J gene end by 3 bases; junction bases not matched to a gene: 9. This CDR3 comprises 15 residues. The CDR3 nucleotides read TGTGCCAGCAGTTGGAACAGGGGTCCCCTCTACGAGCAGTACTTC. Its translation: CASSWNRGPLYEQYF.

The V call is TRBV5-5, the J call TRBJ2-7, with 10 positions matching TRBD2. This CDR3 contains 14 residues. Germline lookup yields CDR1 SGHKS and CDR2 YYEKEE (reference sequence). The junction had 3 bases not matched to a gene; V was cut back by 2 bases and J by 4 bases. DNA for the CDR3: TGTGCCAGCAGCTTAGCGGGAGGGGCTTACGAGCAGTACTTC. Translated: CASSLAGGAYEQYF.

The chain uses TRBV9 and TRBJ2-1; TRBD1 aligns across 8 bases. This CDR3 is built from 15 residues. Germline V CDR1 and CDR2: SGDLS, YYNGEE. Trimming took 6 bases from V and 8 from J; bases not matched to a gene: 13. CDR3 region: CASKRGDRSFDEQFF. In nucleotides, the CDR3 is TGTGCCAGCAAGAGGGGGGACAGGAGTTTCGATGAGCAGTTCTTC.

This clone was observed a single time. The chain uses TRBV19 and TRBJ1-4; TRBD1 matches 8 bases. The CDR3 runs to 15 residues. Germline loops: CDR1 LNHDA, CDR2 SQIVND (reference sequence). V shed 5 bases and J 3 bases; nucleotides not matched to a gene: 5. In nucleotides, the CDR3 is TGTGCCAGTAGTTCAGGGGGCTCTGCTAATGAAAAACTGTTTTTT. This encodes CASSSGGSANEKLFF.

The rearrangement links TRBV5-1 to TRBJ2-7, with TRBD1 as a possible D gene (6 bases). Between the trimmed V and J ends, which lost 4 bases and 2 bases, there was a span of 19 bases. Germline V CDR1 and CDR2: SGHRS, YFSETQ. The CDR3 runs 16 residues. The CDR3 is CASSRIPNTGTYEQYF. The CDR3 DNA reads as TGCGCCAGCAGCCGAATCCCAAATACAGGGACCTACGAGCAGTACTTC.

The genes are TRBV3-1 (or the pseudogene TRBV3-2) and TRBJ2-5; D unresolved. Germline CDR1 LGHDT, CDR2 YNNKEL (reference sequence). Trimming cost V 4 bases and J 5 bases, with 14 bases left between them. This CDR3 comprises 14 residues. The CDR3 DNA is TGTGCCAGCAGCCTAGGCCAGGCCCAGGAGACCCAGTACTTC. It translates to CASSLGQAQETQYF.

The CDR3 reads CASSVLTGGQPQHF. As DNA, the CDR3 is TGTGCCAGTAGTGTCCTAACCGGGGGTCAGCCCCAGCATTTT. The chain is built from TRBV19 and TRBJ1-5, with D perhaps matching TRBD1 (5 bases). The CDR3 has 14 residues. CDR1 and CDR2 (germline): LNHDA, SQIVND (reference sequence). V lost 5 bases and J lost 6, with 14 bases in between.

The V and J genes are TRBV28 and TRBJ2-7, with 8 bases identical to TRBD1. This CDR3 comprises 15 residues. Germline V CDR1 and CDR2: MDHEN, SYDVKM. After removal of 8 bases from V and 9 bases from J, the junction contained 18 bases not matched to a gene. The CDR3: CASGQGVVRDIGQYF. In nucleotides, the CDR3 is TGTGCCAGCGGACAGGGCGTAGTAAGAGACATAGGGCAGTACTTC.

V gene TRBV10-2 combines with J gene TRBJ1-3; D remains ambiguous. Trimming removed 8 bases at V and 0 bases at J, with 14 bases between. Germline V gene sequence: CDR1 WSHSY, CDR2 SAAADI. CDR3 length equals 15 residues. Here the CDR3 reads CASSHGITSGNTIYF. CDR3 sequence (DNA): TGCGCCAGCTCCCACGGGATAACCTCTGGAAACACCATATATTTT.

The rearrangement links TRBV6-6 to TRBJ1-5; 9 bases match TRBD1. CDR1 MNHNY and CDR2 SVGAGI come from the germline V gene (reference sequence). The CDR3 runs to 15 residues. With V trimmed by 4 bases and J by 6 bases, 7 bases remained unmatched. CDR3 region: CASSSDRQGGQPQHF. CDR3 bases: TGTGCCAGCAGTTCAGACCGACAGGGGGGTCAGCCCCAGCATTTT.